The sequence of this TCR beta chain was determined in a study of cytomegalovirus exposure and HLA in healthy donors. Turning to this clone: What it binds is not known.

The J segment lost 0 bases and the V segment lost 4 bases, leaving 7 bases of the junction unmatched. The CDR3 covers 17 residues. The germline gives CDR1 SGDLS, CDR2 YYNGEE. The primer mix had 60 Vbeta and 13 Jbeta primers. The assay was immunoSEQ multiplex PCR, and TCRdb's table has in-frame clones only and misses some. This sample has some 150,000 clones, with roughly three quarters found just once. Overall study findings and caveats: Researchers catalogued approximately 160 TCR beta chains as cytomegalovirus-associated.

Sequences were obtained from PBMCs. The receptor was derived from a young man in good health and CMV-seronegative. The chain is built from TRBV9 and TRBJ2-6, with 7 bases aligning to TRBD1. CDR3 sequence (DNA): TGTGCCAGCAGCTTAAGGGACAGCTACTCTGGGGCCAACGTCCTGACTTTC. Protein: CASSLRDSYSGANVLTF.